Listed below are T cell receptor beta chains from one sample, sequenced in a study of blood T cell repertoires in COVID-19. Sequenced by immunoSEQ multiplex PCR; TCRdb stores in-frame clones only, minus some. The table includes some 170,000 clones, 80% to 90% detected once. The source material was PBMCs or T cells enriched from blood (not recorded which). The receptors come from a man aged 45-60 years who had recovered from COVID-19. Both conserved end residues are trimmed from each CDR3. Fields, in order: V gene, clone size, J gene, CDR3 protein. Only part of the rows carry a size: once, few, many, or a class if the clone is expanded.

v_gene: TRBV2; abundance: .; j_gene: TRBJ2-7; CDR3aa: ASTRGFYEQY
v_gene: TRBV6-5; abundance: .; j_gene: TRBJ2-3; CDR3aa: ASSYSAGSTDTQY
v_gene: TRBV4-1; abundance: .; j_gene: TRBJ2-1; CDR3aa: ASSLVGGSSYNEQF
v_gene: TRBV11-1; abundance: .; j_gene: TRBJ1-2; CDR3aa: ASSPGQHGYT
v_gene: TRBV9; abundance: .; j_gene: TRBJ1-1; CDR3aa: ASRGQGDTEAF
v_gene: TRBV14; abundance: .; j_gene: TRBJ1-2; CDR3aa: ASSPMTGGPYGYT
v_gene: TRBV6-1; abundance: .; j_gene: TRBJ1-2; CDR3aa: ASSEGTANYGYT
v_gene: TRBV5-1; abundance: .; j_gene: TRBJ2-1; CDR3aa: ASSLLARRSYNEQF
v_gene: TRBV19; abundance: .; j_gene: TRBJ2-5; CDR3aa: ASSNSRLQETQY
v_gene: TRBV19; abundance: few; j_gene: TRBJ1-1; CDR3aa: ASRRDFEAF
v_gene: TRBV6-2/TRBV6-3; abundance: .; j_gene: TRBJ1-5; CDR3aa: ASSYSGDIPTYQPQH
v_gene: TRBV12-5; abundance: .; j_gene: TRBJ2-7; CDR3aa: ASGLTGSTYEQY
v_gene: TRBV11-2; abundance: .; j_gene: TRBJ1-2; CDR3aa: ASSLIKTRTANYGYT
v_gene: TRBV4-2; abundance: .; j_gene: TRBJ1-3; CDR3aa: ASSQDWGRGNTIY
v_gene: TRBV29-1; abundance: .; j_gene: TRBJ1-2; CDR3aa: SAETATYGYT
v_gene: TRBV6-7; abundance: few; j_gene: TRBJ1-2; CDR3aa: ASSNKGQAKNYGYT
v_gene: TRBV6-5; abundance: .; j_gene: TRBJ2-2; CDR3aa: ASSYYRGRTGELF
v_gene: TRBV12-3/TRBV12-4; abundance: .; j_gene: TRBJ1-1; CDR3aa: ASSFAKSTEAF
v_gene: TRBV28; abundance: .; j_gene: TRBJ2-7; CDR3aa: ASSATGGLYEQY
v_gene: TRBV11-3; abundance: .; j_gene: TRBJ2-7; CDR3aa: ASSPRTGGEQY
v_gene: TRBV5-4; abundance: .; j_gene: TRBJ1-1; CDR3aa: ASSSETGVNTEAF
v_gene: TRBV28; abundance: .; j_gene: TRBJ1-1; CDR3aa: ASSLGGRTNTEAF
v_gene: TRBV7-8; abundance: .; j_gene: TRBJ1-3; CDR3aa: ASSRPAGPVY
v_gene: TRBV5-5; abundance: .; j_gene: TRBJ1-1; CDR3aa: ASSGGQGAMSTEAF
v_gene: TRBV29-1; abundance: .; j_gene: TRBJ1-3; CDR3aa: SVQTGGNTIY
v_gene: TRBV3-1/TRBV3-2; abundance: few; j_gene: TRBJ2-7; CDR3aa: ASSPAGGAPSYEQY
v_gene: TRBV5-1; abundance: .; j_gene: TRBJ1-3; CDR3aa: ASSFEATGSGNTIY
v_gene: TRBV28; abundance: .; j_gene: TRBJ1-2; CDR3aa: ASNTGGVGYGYT
v_gene: TRBV15; abundance: .; j_gene: TRBJ2-3; CDR3aa: ATSSVAGGFTDTQY
v_gene: TRBV5-1; abundance: .; j_gene: TRBJ2-7; CDR3aa: ASSLAPGGSYEQY
v_gene: TRBV3-1/TRBV3-2; abundance: .; j_gene: TRBJ1-1; CDR3aa: ASSHRRARANTEAF
v_gene: TRBV9; abundance: .; j_gene: TRBJ2-2; CDR3aa: ASRGGNTGELF
v_gene: TRBV5-4; abundance: .; j_gene: TRBJ2-3; CDR3aa: ASSLAGAGGPDTQY
v_gene: TRBV3-1/TRBV3-2; abundance: .; j_gene: TRBJ2-7; CDR3aa: ASSQRSQGGRYEQY
v_gene: TRBV28; abundance: few; j_gene: TRBJ1-6; CDR3aa: ASSPSEGVFSPLH
v_gene: TRBV27; abundance: .; j_gene: TRBJ1-6; CDR3aa: ASSNTGQGDNSPLH
v_gene: TRBV7-7; abundance: .; j_gene: TRBJ2-5; CDR3aa: ASSRDRGNQETQY
v_gene: TRBV5-1; abundance: .; j_gene: TRBJ2-5; CDR3aa: ASSFVTGLGETQY
v_gene: TRBV30; abundance: .; j_gene: TRBJ2-2; CDR3aa: AWRASRAYTGELF
v_gene: TRBV27; abundance: .; j_gene: TRBJ2-7; CDR3aa: ASSVTGKFYEQY
v_gene: TRBV18; abundance: .; j_gene: TRBJ1-5; CDR3aa: ASSPDSLVPQH
v_gene: TRBV4-1; abundance: .; j_gene: TRBJ2-7; CDR3aa: ASSHPTSGVHEQY
v_gene: TRBV5-1; abundance: many; j_gene: TRBJ2-7; CDR3aa: ASSPTQDSGKY
v_gene: TRBV27; abundance: .; j_gene: TRBJ2-2; CDR3aa: ASSPGTANTGELF
v_gene: TRBV19; abundance: .; j_gene: TRBJ2-1; CDR3aa: ASTPRGGANEQF
v_gene: TRBV14; abundance: .; j_gene: TRBJ2-7; CDR3aa: ASSQAAGFSSYEQY
v_gene: TRBV7-9; abundance: .; j_gene: TRBJ2-2; CDR3aa: ASSLGLAGPTGELF
v_gene: TRBV2; abundance: .; j_gene: TRBJ1-5; CDR3aa: ASRGDRGFNQPQH
v_gene: TRBV6-5; abundance: few; j_gene: TRBJ2-1; CDR3aa: ASSYSDNLPSEQF
v_gene: TRBV2; abundance: .; j_gene: TRBJ1-2; CDR3aa: ASSTEPNYGYT
v_gene: TRBV14; abundance: .; j_gene: TRBJ1-4; CDR3aa: ASSQETGSAKLF
v_gene: TRBV18; abundance: .; j_gene: TRBJ1-2; CDR3aa: ASSPQRGSAGGYT
v_gene: TRBV7-8; abundance: .; j_gene: TRBJ2-7; CDR3aa: ASRAAGGSYEQY
v_gene: TRBV7-8; abundance: .; j_gene: TRBJ2-5; CDR3aa: ASGGLSKTQY
v_gene: TRBV4-1; abundance: few; j_gene: TRBJ2-5; CDR3aa: ASSRLAGSQETQY
v_gene: TRBV19; abundance: many; j_gene: TRBJ1-3; CDR3aa: ASLQGASGNTIY